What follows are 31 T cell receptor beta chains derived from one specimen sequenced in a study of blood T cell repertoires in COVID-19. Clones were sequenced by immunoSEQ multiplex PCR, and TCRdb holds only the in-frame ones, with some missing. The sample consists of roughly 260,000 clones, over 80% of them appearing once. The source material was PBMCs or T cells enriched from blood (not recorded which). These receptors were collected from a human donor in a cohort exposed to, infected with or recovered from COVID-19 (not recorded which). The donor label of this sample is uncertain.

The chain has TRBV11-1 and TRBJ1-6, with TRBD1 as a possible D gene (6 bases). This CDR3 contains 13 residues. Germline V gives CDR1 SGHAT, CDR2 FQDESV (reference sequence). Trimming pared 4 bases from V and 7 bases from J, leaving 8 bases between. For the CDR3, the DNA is TGTGCCAGCAGCTCTACAGGGAATTCACCCCTCCACTTT. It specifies CASSSTGNSPLHF. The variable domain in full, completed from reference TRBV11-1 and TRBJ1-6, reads EAEVAQSPRYKITEKSQAVAFWCDPISGHATLYWYRQILGQGPELLVQFQDESVVDDSQLPKDRFSAERLKGVDSTLKIQPAELGDSAMYLCASSSTGNSPLHFGNGTRLTVT.

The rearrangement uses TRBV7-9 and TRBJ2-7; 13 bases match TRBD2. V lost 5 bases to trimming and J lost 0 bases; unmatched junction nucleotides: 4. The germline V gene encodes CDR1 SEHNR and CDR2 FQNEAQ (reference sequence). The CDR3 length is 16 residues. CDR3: CASSGGTSGNSYEQYF. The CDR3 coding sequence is TGTGCCAGCAGCGGAGGGACTAGCGGGAACTCCTACGAGCAGTACTTC.

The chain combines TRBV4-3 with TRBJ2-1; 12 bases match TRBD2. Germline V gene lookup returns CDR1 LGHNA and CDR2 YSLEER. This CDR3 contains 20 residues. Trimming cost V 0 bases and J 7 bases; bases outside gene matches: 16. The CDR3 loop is CASSQDLGTSGSMGRNEQFF. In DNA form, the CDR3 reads TGCGCCAGCAGCCAAGATCTAGGGACTAGCGGGTCCATGGGTAGGAATGAGCAGTTCTTC.

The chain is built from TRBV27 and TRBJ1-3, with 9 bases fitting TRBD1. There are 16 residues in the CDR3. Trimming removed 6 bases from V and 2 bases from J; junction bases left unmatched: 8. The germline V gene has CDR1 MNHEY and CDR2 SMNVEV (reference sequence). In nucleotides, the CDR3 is TGTGCCAGCAGCAAACGACAGGGGGAAGCTGGAAACACCATATATTTT. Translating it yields CASSKRQGEAGNTIYF.

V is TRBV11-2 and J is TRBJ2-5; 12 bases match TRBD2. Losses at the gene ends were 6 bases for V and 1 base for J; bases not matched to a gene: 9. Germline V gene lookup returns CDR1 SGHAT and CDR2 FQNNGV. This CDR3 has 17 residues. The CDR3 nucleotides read TGTGCCAGCAGGCCGGGACTAGCGGGTCACCGCCAAGAGACCCAGTACTTC. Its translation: CASRPGLAGHRQETQYF.

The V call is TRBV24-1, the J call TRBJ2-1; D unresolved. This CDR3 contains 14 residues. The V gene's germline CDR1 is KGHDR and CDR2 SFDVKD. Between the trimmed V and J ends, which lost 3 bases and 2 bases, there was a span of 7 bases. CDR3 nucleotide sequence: TGTGCCACCAGTGATCGGTCTACCTACAATGAGCAGTTCTTC. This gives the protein CATSDRSTYNEQFF.

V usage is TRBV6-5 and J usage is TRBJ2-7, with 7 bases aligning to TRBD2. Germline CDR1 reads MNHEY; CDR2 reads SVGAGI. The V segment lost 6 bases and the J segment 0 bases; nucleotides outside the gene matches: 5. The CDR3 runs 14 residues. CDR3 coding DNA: TGTGCCAGCAGCTCCGGGACTACCTCCTACGAGCAGTACTTC. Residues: CASSSGTTSYEQYF.

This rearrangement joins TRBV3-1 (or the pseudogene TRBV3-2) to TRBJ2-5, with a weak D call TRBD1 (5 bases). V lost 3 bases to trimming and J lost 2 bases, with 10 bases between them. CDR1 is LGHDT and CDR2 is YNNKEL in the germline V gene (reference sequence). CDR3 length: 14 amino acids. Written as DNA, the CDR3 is TGTGCCAGCAGCCATGCAGGGCGGCAAGAGACCCAGTACTTC. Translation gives CASSHAGRQETQYF.

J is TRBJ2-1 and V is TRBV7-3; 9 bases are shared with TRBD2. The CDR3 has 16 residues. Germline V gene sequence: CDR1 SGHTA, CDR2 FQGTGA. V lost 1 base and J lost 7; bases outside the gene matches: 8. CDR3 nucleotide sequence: TGTGCCAGCAGCTTAATCCCTAGCGGGGTCTTGAATGAGCAGTTCTTC. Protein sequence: CASSLIPSGVLNEQFF. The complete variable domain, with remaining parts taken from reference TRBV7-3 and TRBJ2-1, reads GAGVSQTPSNKVTEKGKYVELRCDPISGHTALYWYRQSLGQGPEFLIYFQGTGAADDSGLPNDRFFAVRPEGSVSTLKIQRTERGDSAVYLCASSLIPSGVLNEQFFGPGTRLTVL.

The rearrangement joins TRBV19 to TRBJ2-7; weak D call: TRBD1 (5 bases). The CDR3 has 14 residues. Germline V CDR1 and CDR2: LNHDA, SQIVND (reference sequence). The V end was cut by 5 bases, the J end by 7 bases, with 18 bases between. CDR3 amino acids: CASSQGAPLDEQYF. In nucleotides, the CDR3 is TGTGCCAGTAGTCAAGGGGCGCCGTTGGATGAGCAGTACTTC.

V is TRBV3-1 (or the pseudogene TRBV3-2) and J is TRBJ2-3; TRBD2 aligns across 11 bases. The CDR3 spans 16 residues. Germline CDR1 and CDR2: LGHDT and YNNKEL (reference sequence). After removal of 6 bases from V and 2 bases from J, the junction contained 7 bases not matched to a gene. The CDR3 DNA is TGTGCCAGCAGGGATCTAGCGGGGGGATTCACAGATACGCAGTATTTT. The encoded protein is CASRDLAGGFTDTQYF.

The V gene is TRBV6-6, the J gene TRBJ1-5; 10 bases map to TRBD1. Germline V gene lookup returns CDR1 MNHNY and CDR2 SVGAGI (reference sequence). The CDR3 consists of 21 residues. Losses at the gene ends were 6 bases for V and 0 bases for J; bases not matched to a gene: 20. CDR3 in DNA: TGTGCCAGCAGCCCCGAAGGATCGGGGACAGGGGCTTGGTTTAGCAATCAGCCCCAGCATTTT. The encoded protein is CASSPEGSGTGAWFSNQPQHF.

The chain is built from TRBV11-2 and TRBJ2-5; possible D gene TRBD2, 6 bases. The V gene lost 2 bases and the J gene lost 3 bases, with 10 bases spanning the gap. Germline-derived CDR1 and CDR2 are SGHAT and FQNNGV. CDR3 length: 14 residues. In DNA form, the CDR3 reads TGTGCCAGCAGCTTATCCGGGGAGGAAGAGACCCAGTACTTC. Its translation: CASSLSGEEETQYF.

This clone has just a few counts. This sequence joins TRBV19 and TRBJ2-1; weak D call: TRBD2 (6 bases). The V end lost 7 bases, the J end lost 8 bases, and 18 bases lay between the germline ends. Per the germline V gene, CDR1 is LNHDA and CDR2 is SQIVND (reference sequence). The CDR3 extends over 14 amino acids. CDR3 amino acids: CASKVGGAVDEQFF. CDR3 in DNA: TGTGCCAGTAAAGTTGGCGGGGCGGTTGATGAGCAGTTCTTC. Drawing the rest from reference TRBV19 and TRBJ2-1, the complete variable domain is DGGITQSPKYLFRKEGQNVTLSCEQNLNHDAMYWYRQDPGQGLRLIYYSQIVNDFQKGDIAEGYSVSREKKESFPLTVTSAQKNPTAFYLCASKVGGAVDEQFFGPGTRLTVL.

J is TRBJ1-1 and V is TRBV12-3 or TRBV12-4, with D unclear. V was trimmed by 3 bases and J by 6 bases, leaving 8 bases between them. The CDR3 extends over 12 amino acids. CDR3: CASSFGSAEAFF. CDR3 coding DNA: TGTGCCAGCAGTTTTGGCAGCGCTGAAGCTTTCTTT.

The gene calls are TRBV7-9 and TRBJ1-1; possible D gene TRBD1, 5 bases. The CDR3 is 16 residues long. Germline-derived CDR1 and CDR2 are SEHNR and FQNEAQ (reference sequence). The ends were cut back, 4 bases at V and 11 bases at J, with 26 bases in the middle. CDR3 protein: CASSSGKASGHLIAFF. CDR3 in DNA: TGTGCCAGCAGCTCTGGGAAGGCGTCAGGGCATTTGATTGCTTTCTTT.

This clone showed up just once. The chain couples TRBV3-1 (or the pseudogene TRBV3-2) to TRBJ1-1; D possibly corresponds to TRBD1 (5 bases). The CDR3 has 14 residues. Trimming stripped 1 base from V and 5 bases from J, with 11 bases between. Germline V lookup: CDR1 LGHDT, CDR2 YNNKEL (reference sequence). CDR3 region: CASSQGAGRTEAFF. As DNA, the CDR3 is TGTGCCAGCAGCCAAGGAGCAGGGAGGACTGAAGCTTTCTTT.

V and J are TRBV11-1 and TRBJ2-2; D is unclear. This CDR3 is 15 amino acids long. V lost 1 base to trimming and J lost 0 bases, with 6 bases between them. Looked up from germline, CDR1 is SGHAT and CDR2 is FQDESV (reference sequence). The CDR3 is CASSLGRANTGELFF. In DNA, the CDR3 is TGTGCCAGCAGCTTAGGCCGGGCGAACACCGGGGAGCTGTTTTTT.

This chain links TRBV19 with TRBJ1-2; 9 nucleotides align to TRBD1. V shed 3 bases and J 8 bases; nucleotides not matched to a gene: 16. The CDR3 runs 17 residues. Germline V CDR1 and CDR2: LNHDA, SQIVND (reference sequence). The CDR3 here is CASSIGTGILGMGGYTF. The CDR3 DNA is TGTGCCAGTAGTATCGGGACAGGGATCCTAGGGATGGGCGGCTACACCTTC.

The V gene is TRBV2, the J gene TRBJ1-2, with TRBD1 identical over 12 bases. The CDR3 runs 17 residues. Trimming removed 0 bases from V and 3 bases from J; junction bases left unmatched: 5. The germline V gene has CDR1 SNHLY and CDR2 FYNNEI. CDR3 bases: TGTGCCAGCAGTGAAGCGGGGACAGGGGGCGGCGACTATGGCTACACCTTC. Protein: CASSEAGTGGGDYGYTF.

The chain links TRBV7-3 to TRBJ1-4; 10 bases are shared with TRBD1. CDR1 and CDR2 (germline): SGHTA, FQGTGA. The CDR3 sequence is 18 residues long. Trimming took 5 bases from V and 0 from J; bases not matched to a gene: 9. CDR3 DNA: TGTGCCAGCAGCGCATCCGGGACAGGGGAAGCAACTAATGAAAAACTGTTTTTT. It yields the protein CASSASGTGEATNEKLFF. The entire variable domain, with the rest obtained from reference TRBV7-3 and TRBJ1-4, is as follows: GAGVSQTPSNKVTEKGKYVELRCDPISGHTALYWYRQSLGQGPEFLIYFQGTGAADDSGLPNDRFFAVRPEGSVSTLKIQRTERGDSAVYLCASSASGTGEATNEKLFFGSGTQLSVL.

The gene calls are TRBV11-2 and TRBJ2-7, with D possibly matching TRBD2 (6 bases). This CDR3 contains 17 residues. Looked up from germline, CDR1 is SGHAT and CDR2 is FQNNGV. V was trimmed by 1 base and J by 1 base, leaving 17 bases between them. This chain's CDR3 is CASSLGPAGPPSYEQYF. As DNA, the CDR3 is TGTGCCAGCAGCTTAGGCCCCGCGGGGCCACCTTCCTACGAGCAGTACTTC.

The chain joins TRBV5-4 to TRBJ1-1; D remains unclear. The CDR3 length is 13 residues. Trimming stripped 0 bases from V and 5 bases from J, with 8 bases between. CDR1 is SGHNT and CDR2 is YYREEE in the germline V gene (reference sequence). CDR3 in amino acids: CASSLGRGTEAFF. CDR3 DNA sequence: TGTGCCAGCAGCTTGGGGAGAGGAACTGAAGCTTTCTTT.

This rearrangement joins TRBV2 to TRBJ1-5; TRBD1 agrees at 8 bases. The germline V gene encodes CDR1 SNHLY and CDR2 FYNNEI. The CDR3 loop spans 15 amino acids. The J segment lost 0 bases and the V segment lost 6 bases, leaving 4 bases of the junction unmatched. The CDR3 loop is CASRMTGDSNQPQHF. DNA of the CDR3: TGTGCCAGCAGGATGACAGGGGATAGCAATCAGCCCCAGCATTTT.

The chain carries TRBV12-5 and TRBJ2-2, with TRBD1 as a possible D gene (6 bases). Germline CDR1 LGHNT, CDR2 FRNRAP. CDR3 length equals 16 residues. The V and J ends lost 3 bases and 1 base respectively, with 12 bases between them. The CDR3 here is CASGFAQGWNTGELFF. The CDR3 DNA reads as TGTGCTAGTGGTTTTGCTCAGGGGTGGAACACCGGGGAGCTGTTTTTT.

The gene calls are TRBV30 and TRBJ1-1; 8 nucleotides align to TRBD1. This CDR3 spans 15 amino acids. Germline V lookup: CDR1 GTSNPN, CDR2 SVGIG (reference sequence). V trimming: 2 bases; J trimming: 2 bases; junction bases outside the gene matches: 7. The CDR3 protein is CAWSSGGAYNTEAFF. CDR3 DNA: TGTGCCTGGAGTTCAGGGGGCGCGTACAACACTGAAGCTTTCTTT.

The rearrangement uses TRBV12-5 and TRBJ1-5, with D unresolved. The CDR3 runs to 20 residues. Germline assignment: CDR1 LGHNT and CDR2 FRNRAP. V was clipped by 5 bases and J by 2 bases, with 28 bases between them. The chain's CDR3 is CASGTTGGAVRAVGNQPQHF. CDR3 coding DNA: TGTGCTAGTGGTACCACCGGAGGAGCAGTGAGGGCGGTTGGCAATCAGCCCCAGCATTTT.

CDR3 residues: CASSFSRAGNTIYF. DNA for the CDR3: TGTGCCAGCAGTTTCAGTCGGGCTGGAAACACCATATATTTT. The genes are TRBV6-5 and TRBJ1-3; D unclear. V was cut by 4 bases and J by 2 bases, with 9 bases left in between. Germline V gene sequence: CDR1 MNHEY, CDR2 SVGAGI. There are 14 residues in the CDR3.

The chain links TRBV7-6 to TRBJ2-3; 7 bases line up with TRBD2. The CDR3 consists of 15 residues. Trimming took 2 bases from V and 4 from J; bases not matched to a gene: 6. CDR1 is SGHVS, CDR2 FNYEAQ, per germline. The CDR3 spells CASSLTAGVADTQYF. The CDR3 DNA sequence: TGTGCCAGCAGCTTAACGGCGGGGGTGGCAGATACGCAGTATTTT.

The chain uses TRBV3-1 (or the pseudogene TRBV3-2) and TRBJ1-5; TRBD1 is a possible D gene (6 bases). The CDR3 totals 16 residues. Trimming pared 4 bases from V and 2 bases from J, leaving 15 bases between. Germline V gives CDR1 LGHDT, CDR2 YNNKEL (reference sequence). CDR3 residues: CASSRGTPSGNQPQHF. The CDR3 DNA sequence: TGTGCCAGCAGCCGAGGGACACCGTCGGGCAATCAGCCCCAGCATTTT.

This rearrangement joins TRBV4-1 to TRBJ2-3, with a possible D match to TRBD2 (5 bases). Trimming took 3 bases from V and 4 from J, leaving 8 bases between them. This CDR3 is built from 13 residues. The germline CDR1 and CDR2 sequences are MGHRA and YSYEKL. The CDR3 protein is CASSQQDSDTQYF. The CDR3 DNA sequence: TGCGCCAGCAGCCAGCAGGACTCAGATACGCAGTATTTT.